This T cell receptor (beta chain) was identified in a study of spatial heterogeneity in lung cancer. Study in general: Detection consistently captured more beta-chain sequences than alpha-chain sequences. Study results and limitations: The number of expanded tumor alpha and beta chains correlated with mutation number.

There are 16 residues in the CDR3. V dropped 2 bases and J dropped 0 bases, with 8 bases sitting between them. Germline V gene data show CDR1 as SEHNR and CDR2 as FQNEAQ (reference sequence). This clonotype was detected a few times. The antigen is not known. Time point reported: sample taken at primary tumor resection. The donor group consisted of around 66 patients who had untreated, early-stage non-small cell lung cancer. TCRdb itself ran the 5' RACE reads through MiXCR, one entry per CDR3 protein. The sample lists fewer than 9,500 distinct CDR3 sequences, approximately 8.2% occurring once. The sequence derives from a male donor with early-stage non-small cell lung cancer. The sample consisted of lung tumor tissue, taken at surgery. The rearrangement uses TRBV7-9 and TRBJ2-6; no firm D call. The CDR3 protein is CASSLKGTSGANVLTF. DNA of the CDR3: TGTGCCAGCAGCTTAAAGGGAACCTCTGGGGCCAACGTCCTGACTTTC.